These 15 T cell receptor beta chains were sequenced from one sample in a study of blood T cells in healthy people across ages. The use of a sample-barcoded 5' primer and a J-beta primer mix characterized a second PCR of roughly 7 to 11 cycles. MiXCR was run by TCRdb on the 5' RACE reads, yielding one entry per CDR3 protein. The repertoire consists of approximately 810,000 distinct CDR3 sequences, with 35% to 40% occurring once and the leading ten covering 10% to 15%. The sequencing input was blood. All receptors come from a man aged 18 to 35 in good health.

This clonotype was recorded a few times. The rearrangement uses TRBV4-1 and TRBJ1-1; 7 bases match TRBD1. V was pared by 5 bases and J by 3 bases, with 6 bases of the junction left unmatched. The CDR3 is made up of 14 amino acids. CDR1 MGHRA and CDR2 YSYEKL come from the germline V gene. The chain's CDR3 is CASSSRDSYTEAFF. CDR3 nucleotides: TGCGCCAGCAGCTCCCGGGACAGTTACACTGAAGCTTTCTTT.

The chain uses TRBV7-9 and TRBJ2-7; the D is unclear. Germline loops: CDR1 SEHNR, CDR2 FQNEAQ (reference sequence). This CDR3 is 15 amino acids long. The V end lost 3 bases, the J end lost 5 bases, and 17 bases lay between the germline ends. The CDR3 nucleotides are TGTGCCAGCAGCTTTTCTACCACCTATTTCCACGAGCAGTACTTC. This encodes CASSFSTTYFHEQYF.

This clonotype was seen a handful of times. The chain links TRBV4-1 to TRBJ1-1, with 7 bases aligning to TRBD1. The V and J ends lost 3 bases and 0 bases, in that order; junction bases with no gene match: 7. This CDR3 is 16 amino acids long. Germline lookup yields CDR1 MGHRA and CDR2 YSYEKL. The CDR3 loop reads CASSHDRERMNTEAFF. The CDR3 DNA is TGCGCCAGCAGCCACGACAGGGAAAGGATGAACACTGAAGCTTTCTTT.

This clonotype was seen a few times. As DNA, the CDR3 is TGTGCCAGTGTTGGGGTCGACGAAGCTTTCTTT. This encodes CASVGVDEAFF. J is TRBJ1-1 and V is TRBV27; unclear D gene. CDR1 MNHEY and CDR2 SMNVEV come from the germline V gene (reference sequence). The CDR3 loop spans 11 amino acids. Trimming removed 9 bases from V and 8 bases from J, with 13 bases in between.

This chain links TRBV6-5 with TRBJ1-1; 8 nucleotides line up with TRBD1. Germline trimming cut 5 bases from V and 4 bases from J; bases unmatched to any gene: 6. Per germline, CDR1 MNHEY and CDR2 SVGAGI. The CDR3 is 14 amino acids. The CDR3 region has the DNA TGTGCCAGCAGTGAACAGGGGGTGGGCACTGAAGCTTTCTTT. It translates to CASSEQGVGTEAFF.

Many counts were recorded for this clonotype. This rearrangement joins TRBV28 to TRBJ1-2; D gene uncertain. The germline V and J ends were trimmed by 2 bases and 5 bases, with 15 bases remaining between them. The CDR3 contains 15 residues. The germline CDR1 and CDR2 sequences are MDHEN and SYDVKM. CDR3 sequence: CASSLTVGIVYGYTF. The CDR3 region has the DNA TGTGCCAGCAGTTTAACAGTAGGAATTGTATATGGCTACACCTTC.

This sequence joins TRBV7-2 and TRBJ2-1; TRBD2 matches 12 bases. Germline assignment: CDR1 SGHTA and CDR2 FQGNSA. V trimming: 5 bases; J trimming: 6 bases; junction bases outside the gene matches: 5. The CDR3 length is 15 residues. The CDR3 region is CASSALAGGPNEQFF. The DNA for the CDR3 is TGTGCCAGCAGCGCCCTAGCGGGGGGGCCCAATGAGCAGTTCTTC.

This clonotype has ten or more counts. This sequence joins TRBV6-6 and TRBJ2-7, with D perhaps matching TRBD2 (6 bases). CDR3 length: 12 amino acids. Per the germline V gene, CDR1 is MNHNY and CDR2 is SVGAGI (reference sequence). Trimming took off 6 bases at V and 0 bases at J, with 6 bases between the two ends. This CDR3 is CASRDYSYEQYF. In DNA form, the CDR3 reads TGTGCCAGCAGGGACTACTCCTACGAGCAGTACTTC.

This clonotype was seen a few times. The chain employs TRBV7-2 and TRBJ2-1; no clear D gene. Germline V gene data show CDR1 as SGHTA and CDR2 as FQGNSA. The CDR3 runs 15 residues. V was trimmed by 2 bases and J by 0 bases, leaving 8 bases between them. The CDR3: CASSLSPGSYNEQFF. The CDR3 nucleotides are TGTGCCAGCAGCTTAAGCCCAGGCTCCTACAATGAGCAGTTCTTC.

This clonotype was counted a few times. This chain joins TRBV12-3 or TRBV12-4 and TRBJ2-5; D assignment may be TRBD1 or TRBD2 (5 bases each). The CDR3 runs to 13 residues. Trimming took 6 bases from V and 5 from J, leaving 13 bases between them. CDR3 in amino acids: CASRAGASETQYF. The CDR3 DNA reads TGTGCCAGCAGGGCCGGGGCATCGGAGACCCAGTACTTC.

This clonotype occurred a few times. The chain is built from TRBV7-3 and TRBJ2-1; D gene ambiguous. Germline V CDR1 and CDR2: SGHTA, FQGTGA. This CDR3 has 13 residues. The V gene lost 0 bases and the J gene lost 5 bases, with 5 bases spanning the gap. CDR3 residues: CASSLTQNNEQFF. CDR3 nucleotide sequence: TGTGCCAGCAGCTTAACTCAAAACAATGAGCAGTTCTTC. The full variable domain, with the rest looked up from reference TRBV7-3 and TRBJ2-1, is GAGVSQTPSNKVTEKGKYVELRCDPISGHTALYWYRQSLGQGPEFLIYFQGTGAADDSGLPNDRFFAVRPEGSVSTLKIQRTERGDSAVYLCASSLTQNNEQFFGPGTRLTVL.

This chain connects TRBV6-2 or TRBV6-3 to TRBJ1-2; 7 nucleotides agree with TRBD1. CDR1 and CDR2 from the germline V gene are MNHEY and SVGEGT. This CDR3 region has 16 residues. V lost 5 bases and J lost 1; bases outside the gene matches: 10. The CDR3 sequence is CASSPRPGTVNYGYTF. The CDR3, as DNA: TGTGCCAGCAGTCCCCGTCCCGGGACAGTTAACTATGGCTACACCTTC.

Regarding this clonotype: Given a much more abundant clone one base away, this may be a read error. The chain is built from TRBV20-1 and TRBJ2-5; D gene ambiguous. This CDR3 comprises 14 residues. Germline CDR1 is DFQATT and CDR2 is SNEGSKA (reference sequence). CDR3 in amino acids: CSARDSGRQATQYF. CDR3 in DNA: TGCAGTGCTAGAGATTCAGGACGACAAGCGACCCAGTACTTC.

In its sample, this clonotype was seen a few times. This rearrangement joins TRBV12-3 or TRBV12-4 to TRBJ2-1; D uncertain. The DNA end lines up better with TRBJ2-7; the J call may be wrong. This CDR3 is built from 14 residues. Here the CDR3 DNA reads TGTGCCAGCAGTTTTGAGAGCTCCTACAATGAGCAGTACTTC. Translation: CASSFESSYNEQYF.

Points on this clonotype: A read error may explain this, as a much larger clone is one base away. V gene TRBV20-1 combines with J gene TRBJ1-1; D is ambiguous. The CDR3 has 14 amino acids. Germline loops: CDR1 DFQATT, CDR2 SNEGSKA (reference sequence). Between the trimmed V and J ends, which lost 5 bases and 5 bases, there was a span of 18 bases. CDR3 protein: CSAFALTRATEAFF. Written as DNA, the CDR3 is TGCAGTGCTTTCGCACTCACACGAGCGACTGAAGCTTTCTTT.